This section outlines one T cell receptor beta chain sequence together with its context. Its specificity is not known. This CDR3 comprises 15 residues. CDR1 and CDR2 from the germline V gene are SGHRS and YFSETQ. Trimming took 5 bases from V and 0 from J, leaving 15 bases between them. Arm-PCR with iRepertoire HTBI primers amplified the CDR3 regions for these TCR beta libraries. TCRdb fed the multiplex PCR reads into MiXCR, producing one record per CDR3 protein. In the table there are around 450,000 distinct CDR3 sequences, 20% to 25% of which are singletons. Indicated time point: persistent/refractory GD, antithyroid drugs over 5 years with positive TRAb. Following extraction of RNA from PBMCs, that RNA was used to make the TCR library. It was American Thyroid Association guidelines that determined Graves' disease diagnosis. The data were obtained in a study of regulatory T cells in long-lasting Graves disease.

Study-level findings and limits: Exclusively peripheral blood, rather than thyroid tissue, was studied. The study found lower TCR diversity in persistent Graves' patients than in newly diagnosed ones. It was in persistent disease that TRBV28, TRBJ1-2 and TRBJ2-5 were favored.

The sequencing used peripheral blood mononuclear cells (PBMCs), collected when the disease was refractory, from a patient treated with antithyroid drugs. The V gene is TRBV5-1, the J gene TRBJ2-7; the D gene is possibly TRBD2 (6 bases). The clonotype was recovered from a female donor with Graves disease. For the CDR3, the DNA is TGCGCCAGCAGATTTCTAGCGATGAGCTCCTACGAGCAGTACTTC. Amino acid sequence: CASRFLAMSSYEQYF.